These 27 T cell receptor beta chains were sequenced from one sample in a study of T cell responses to AZD1222 COVID-19 vaccine. Assay: immunoSEQ multiplex PCR; the TCRdb copy retains only in-frame clones and omits some. This table holds tens of thousands of clones, 92% found once. Here the sequenced sample was peripheral blood, taken 28 days after the second AZD1222 dose. These receptors were collected from an adult who received the AZD1222 COVID-19 vaccine.

The chain joins TRBV5-4 to TRBJ1-1; D is undetermined. CDR1 is SGHNT, CDR2 YYREEE, per germline (reference sequence). The CDR3 runs 13 residues. The V end was cut by 2 bases, the J end by 0 bases, with 5 bases between. The CDR3 here is CASSLQMNTEAFF. For the CDR3, the DNA is TGTGCCAGCAGCTTACAGATGAACACTGAAGCTTTCTTT.

The chain has TRBV5-1 and TRBJ2-3; D is uncertain. CDR3 length: 12 amino acids. Trimming removed 3 bases at V and 4 bases at J, with 6 bases between. Looked up from germline, CDR1 is SGHRS and CDR2 is YFSETQ. The CDR3 reads CASSSDADTQYF. In DNA form, the CDR3 reads TGCGCCAGCAGCTCCGACGCAGATACGCAGTATTTT.

The chain has TRBV6-5 and TRBJ1-2; D may be TRBD1 (6 bases). Germline CDR1 reads MNHEY; CDR2 reads SVGAGI. V lost 2 bases and J lost 2, with 12 bases in between. CDR3 size: 15 residues. The CDR3 here is CASSYRTELNYGYTF. The CDR3 DNA reads TGTGCCAGCAGTTACCGGACAGAGCTCAACTATGGCTACACCTTC.

The gene calls are TRBV19 and TRBJ1-6, with a possible D match to TRBD1 (5 bases). Germline assignment: CDR1 LNHDA and CDR2 SQIVND (reference sequence). The CDR3 sequence is 12 residues long. The V and J ends lost 9 bases and 10 bases respectively, with 13 bases between them. CDR3 DNA: TGTGCCAGCCGGACACAGAGGTCACCCCTCCACTTT. Residues: CASRTQRSPLHF.

V usage is TRBV11-2 and J usage is TRBJ2-5, with TRBD1 matching 9 bases. The V and J ends lost 1 base and 4 bases, in that order; junction bases with no gene match: 7. This CDR3 comprises 16 residues. Per the germline V gene, CDR1 is SGHAT and CDR2 is FQNNGV. In DNA form, the CDR3 reads TGTGCCAGCAGCTTAGCCCACCGGGACAGGGCAGAGACCCAGTACTTC. Translated: CASSLAHRDRAETQYF.

This chain links TRBV7-2 with TRBJ1-5; D not certain. The CDR3 length is 13 residues. Trimming removed 7 bases from V and 3 bases from J, with 10 bases in between. Germline-derived CDR1 and CDR2 are SGHTA and FQGNSA. The CDR3 DNA reads TGTGCCAGCACCCAGGATCTCAATCAGCCCCAGCATTTT. Its translation is CASTQDLNQPQHF.

This clone was seen a few times. The chain employs TRBV7-2 and TRBJ2-3, with no clear D. CDR1 and CDR2 from the germline V gene are SGHTA and FQGNSA. Deletions cut 2 bases from V and 0 bases from J, with 6 bases between. The CDR3 is 14 amino acids. The CDR3 sequence is CASSLRLSTDTQYF. CDR3 in DNA: TGTGCCAGCAGCTTAAGACTCAGCACAGATACGCAGTATTTT. Full variable domain (missing parts from reference TRBV7-2 and TRBJ2-3): GAGVSQSPSNKVTEKGKDVELRCDPISGHTALYWYRQSLGQGLEFLIYFQGNSAPDKSGLPSDRFSAERTGGSVSTLTIQRTQQEDSAVYLCASSLRLSTDTQYFGPGTRLTVL.

The chain joins TRBV12-3 or TRBV12-4 to TRBJ1-5, with TRBD1 as a possible D gene (6 bases). The CDR3 has 13 amino acids. Trimming removed 8 bases at V and 3 bases at J, with 11 bases between. This CDR3 reads CASGGQYNQPQHF. CDR3 bases: TGTGCCAGCGGTGGACAGTACAATCAGCCCCAGCATTTT.

This chain connects TRBV6-6 to TRBJ2-2, with D possibly being TRBD2 (5 bases). The V gene's germline CDR1 is MNHNY and CDR2 SVGAGI (reference sequence). The CDR3 spans 15 residues. The germline V and J ends were trimmed by 2 bases and 0 bases, with 7 bases remaining between them. The CDR3 bases are TGTGCCAGCAGTTACGTGCGGGCGAACACCGGGGAGCTGTTTTTT. It encodes CASSYVRANTGELFF.

The genes are TRBV18 and TRBJ1-3; D remains unclear. V was cut by 4 bases and J by 0 bases, with 7 bases left in between. The CDR3 consists of 14 residues. From germline, CDR1 is KGHSH and CDR2 LQKENI. The CDR3 loop is CASSLGPSGNTIYF. The CDR3 bases are TGTGCCAGCTCACTCGGACCCTCTGGAAACACCATATATTTT.

V and J are TRBV27 and TRBJ1-6; unclear D gene. The V gene lost 2 bases and the J gene lost 3 bases, with 11 bases spanning the gap. The CDR3 is 16 residues long. The germline CDR1 and CDR2 sequences are MNHEY and SMNVEV (reference sequence). The CDR3 nucleotides read TGTGCCAGCAGTTTAATCAGAGGGAACTATAATTCACCCCTCCACTTT. Residues: CASSLIRGNYNSPLHF.

V gene TRBV5-6 combines with J gene TRBJ1-2; no definite D call. This CDR3 region has 17 residues. The germline CDR1 and CDR2 sequences are SGHDT and YYEEEE. Trimming left V 0 bases short and J 2 bases short, with 17 bases between. CDR3 region: CASSLARWSVVNYGYTF. The CDR3 DNA is TGTGCCAGCAGCTTGGCCAGATGGAGTGTAGTAAACTATGGCTACACCTTC.

The rearrangement joins TRBV7-9 to TRBJ2-3; 12 bases match TRBD1. Per the germline V gene, CDR1 is SEHNR and CDR2 is FQNEAQ (reference sequence). This CDR3 region has 15 residues. After removal of 4 bases from V and 4 bases from J, the junction contained 3 bases not matched to a gene. CDR3 coding DNA: TGTGCCAGCAGCTGGGACAGGGGGCGGGCAGATACGCAGTATTTT. It yields the protein CASSWDRGRADTQYF. Full variable domain (rest looked up from reference TRBV7-9 and TRBJ2-3): DTGVSQNPRHKITKRGQNVTFRCDPISEHNRLYWYRQTLGQGPEFLTYFQNEAQLEKSRLLSDRFSAERPKGSFSTLEIQRTEQGDSAMYLCASSWDRGRADTQYFGPGTRLTVL.

V and J are TRBV29-1 and TRBJ1-2; D not resolved. The V gene's germline CDR1 is SQVTM and CDR2 ANQGSEA. V shed 2 bases and J shed 0 bases, with 7 bases lying between them. The CDR3 is 13 amino acids. The CDR3 is CSVENSANYGYTF. Written as DNA, the CDR3 is TGCAGCGTTGAAAATTCAGCTAACTATGGCTACACCTTC.

The chain is built from TRBV7-3 and TRBJ1-2, with D perhaps matching TRBD1 (5 bases). V lost 0 bases and J 7 bases, leaving 18 bases between the germline ends. The CDR3 has 16 residues. CDR1 is SGHTA, CDR2 FQGTGA, per germline. DNA for the CDR3: TGTGCCAGCAGCTTAACTCGACTGGAGACGAGGGGTGGCTACACCTTC. The encoded protein is CASSLTRLETRGGYTF.

The genes are TRBV7-2 and TRBJ2-1, with D possibly being TRBD1 (5 bases). The V and J ends lost 1 base and 4 bases respectively, with 5 bases between them. CDR3 length: 13 amino acids. Germline V lookup: CDR1 SGHTA, CDR2 FQGNSA. CDR3 protein: CASSLGTYNEQFF. CDR3 sequence (DNA): TGTGCCAGCAGCTTAGGGACATACAATGAGCAGTTCTTC. Full variable domain (outside the CDR3, taken from reference TRBV7-2 and TRBJ2-1): GAGVSQSPSNKVTEKGKDVELRCDPISGHTALYWYRQSLGQGLEFLIYFQGNSAPDKSGLPSDRFSAERTGGSVSTLTIQRTQQEDSAVYLCASSLGTYNEQFFGPGTRLTVL.

CDR3 region: CASSLVADGNSPLHF. CDR3 nucleotide sequence: TGTGCCAGCAGCTTAGTAGCGGATGGCAATTCACCCCTCCACTTT. The chain is built from TRBV7-6 and TRBJ1-6; D gene ambiguous. V lost 1 base, J lost 7 bases, and 11 bases lay in between. Looked up from germline, CDR1 is SGHVS and CDR2 is FNYEAQ. The length of the CDR3 is 15 residues.

CDR3 coding DNA: TGTGCCAGCAGCCAAGTATTACAGAACACCGGGGAGCTGTTTTTT. It yields the protein CASSQVLQNTGELFF. J is TRBJ2-2 and V is TRBV14; D is unclear. The germline gives CDR1 SGHDN, CDR2 FVKESK. The CDR3 is 15 amino acids. The V gene lost 1 base and the J gene lost 1 base, with 7 bases spanning the gap.

CDR3 region: CSASLSRRIVGEKLFF. CDR3 bases: TGCAGTGCTAGTCTATCGAGGCGGATTGTCGGAGAAAAACTGTTTTTT. V usage is TRBV20-1 and J usage is TRBJ1-4, with D hard to call. V was shortened by 3 bases and J by 8 bases, with 22 bases between the two germline ends. The germline CDR1 and CDR2 sequences are DFQATT and SNEGSKA (reference sequence). CDR3 length: 16 residues.

J is TRBJ1-2 and V is TRBV7-3; D might be TRBD1 (6 bases). V dropped 5 bases and J dropped 8 bases, with 21 bases sitting between them. Germline-derived CDR1 and CDR2 are SGHTA and FQGTGA. This CDR3 spans 15 amino acids. In nucleotides, the CDR3 is TGTGCCAGCAGCCAAGGAGGGGGGGCGGTTGGCGGCTACACCTTC. Translating it yields CASSQGGGAVGGYTF.

The CDR3 loop is CASHGGGNSYEQYF. The CDR3 coding sequence is TGTGCCAGCCATGGCGGGGGGAACTCCTACGAGCAGTACTTC. This sequence joins TRBV7-9 and TRBJ2-7; 8 bases are shared with TRBD2. Germline lookup yields CDR1 SEHNR and CDR2 FQNEAQ (reference sequence). CDR3 length equals 14 residues. V lost 8 bases, J lost 0 bases, and 6 bases stayed unmatched.

The chain employs TRBV5-4 and TRBJ2-7; TRBD2 matches at 12 bases. CDR3 size: 15 residues. Germline values: CDR1 SGHNT, CDR2 YYREEE (reference sequence). V lost 5 bases and J lost 2; bases outside the gene matches: 5. CDR3 sequence reads: CASRSTSGRTYEQYF. In DNA, the CDR3 is TGTGCCAGCAGATCCACTAGCGGGAGGACCTACGAGCAGTACTTC.

The chain is built from TRBV3-1 (or the pseudogene TRBV3-2) and TRBJ1-2, with a possible D match to TRBD1 (6 bases). The CDR3 contains 14 residues. Trimming cost V 6 bases and J 5 bases, with 16 bases left between them. In germline, CDR1 is LGHDT, CDR2 YNNKEL (reference sequence). CDR3 amino acids: CASSPQTGGYGYTF. In DNA, the CDR3 is TGTGCCAGCAGTCCCCAGACAGGAGGATATGGCTACACCTTC.

This chain connects TRBV6-5 to TRBJ1-1, with TRBD1 identical over 7 bases. Trimming cost V 6 bases and J 3 bases; bases outside gene matches: 4. The CDR3 spans 13 residues. Germline-derived CDR1 and CDR2 are MNHEY and SVGAGI. This CDR3 reads CASSRGWDTEAFF. In DNA form, the CDR3 reads TGTGCCAGCAGCAGGGGGTGGGACACTGAAGCTTTCTTT.

Within the sample, this clone is medium-sized. The chain links TRBV29-1 to TRBJ2-1; TRBD2 aligns across 15 bases. The CDR3 is 14 amino acids. Germline CDR1 SQVTM, CDR2 ANQGSEA. The trim removed 5 bases at V and 8 bases at J, leaving 4 bases unmatched. CDR3 sequence: CSVKGTSGRYEQFF. The CDR3 nucleotides are TGCAGCGTTAAGGGGACTAGCGGGAGGTATGAGCAGTTCTTC.

The J gene is TRBJ2-5, the V gene TRBV27; D is uncertain. This CDR3 spans 17 amino acids. CDR1 is MNHEY and CDR2 is SMNVEV in the germline V gene (reference sequence). V lost 4 bases and J 4 bases, leaving 22 bases between the germline ends. The CDR3 nucleotides are TGTGCCAGCAGTTATGAAGCAAAGTCATCCCAAGGAGAGACCCAGTACTTC. As protein: CASSYEAKSSQGETQYF.

The rearrangement links TRBV7-8 to TRBJ2-3, with D hard to call. CDR1 is SGHVS, CDR2 FQNEAQ, per germline. This CDR3 is built from 12 residues. The germline V and J ends were trimmed by 5 bases and 6 bases, with 9 bases remaining between them. The DNA of the CDR3 is TGTGCCAGCAGCCGACTCTACGATACGCAGTATTTT. Encoded protein: CASSRLYDTQYF.